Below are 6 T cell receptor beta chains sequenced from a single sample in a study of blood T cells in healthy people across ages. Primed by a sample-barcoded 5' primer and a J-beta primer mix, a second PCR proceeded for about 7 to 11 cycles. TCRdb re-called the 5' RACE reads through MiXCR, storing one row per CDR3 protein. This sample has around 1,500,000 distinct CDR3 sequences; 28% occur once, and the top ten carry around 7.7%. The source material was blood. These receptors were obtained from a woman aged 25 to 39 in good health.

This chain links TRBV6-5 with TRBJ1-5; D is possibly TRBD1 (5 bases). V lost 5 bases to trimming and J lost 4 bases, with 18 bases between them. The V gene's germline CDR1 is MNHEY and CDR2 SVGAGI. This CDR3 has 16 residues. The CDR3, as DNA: TGTGCCAGCAGTCCAGGAATGGGACGTGGTAATCAGCCCCAGCATTTT. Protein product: CASSPGMGRGNQPQHF.

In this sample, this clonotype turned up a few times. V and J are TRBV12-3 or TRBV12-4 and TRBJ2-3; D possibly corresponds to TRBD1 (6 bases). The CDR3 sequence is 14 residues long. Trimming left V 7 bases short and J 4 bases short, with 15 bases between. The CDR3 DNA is TGTGCCAGCAAGGGGACATGGGGCCCAGATACGCAGTATTTT. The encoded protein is CASKGTWGPDTQYF.

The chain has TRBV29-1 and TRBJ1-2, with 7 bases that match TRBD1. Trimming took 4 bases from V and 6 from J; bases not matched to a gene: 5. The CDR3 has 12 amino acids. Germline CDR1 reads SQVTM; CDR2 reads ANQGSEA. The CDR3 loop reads CSVGGRGDGYTF. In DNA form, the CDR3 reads TGCAGCGTTGGTGGCAGGGGGGATGGCTACACCTTC.

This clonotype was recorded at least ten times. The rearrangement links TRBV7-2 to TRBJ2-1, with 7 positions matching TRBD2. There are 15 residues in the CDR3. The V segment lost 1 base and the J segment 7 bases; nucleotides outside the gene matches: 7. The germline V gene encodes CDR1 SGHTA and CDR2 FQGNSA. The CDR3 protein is CASSLDAGVSNEQFF. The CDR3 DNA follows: TGTGCCAGCAGCTTAGACGCGGGAGTTAGTAATGAGCAGTTCTTC. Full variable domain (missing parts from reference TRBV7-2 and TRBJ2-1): GAGVSQSPSNKVTEKGKDVELRCDPISGHTALYWYRQSLGQGLEFLIYFQGNSAPDKSGLPSDRFSAERTGGSVSTLTIQRTQQEDSAVYLCASSLDAGVSNEQFFGPGTRLTVL.

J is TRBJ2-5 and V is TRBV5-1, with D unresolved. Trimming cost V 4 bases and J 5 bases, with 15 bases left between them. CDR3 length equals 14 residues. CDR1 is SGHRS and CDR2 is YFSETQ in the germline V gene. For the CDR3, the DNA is TGCGCCAGCAGCGCAGGTGATCGGTATGAGACCCAGTACTTC. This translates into CASSAGDRYETQYF.

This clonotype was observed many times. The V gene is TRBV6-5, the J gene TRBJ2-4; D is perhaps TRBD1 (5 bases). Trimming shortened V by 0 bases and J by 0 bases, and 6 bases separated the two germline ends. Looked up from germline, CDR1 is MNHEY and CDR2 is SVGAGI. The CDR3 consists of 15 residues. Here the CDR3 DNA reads TGTGCCAGCAGTTACTCAAGGGGAGCCAAAAACATTCAGTACTTC. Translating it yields CASSYSRGAKNIQYF.